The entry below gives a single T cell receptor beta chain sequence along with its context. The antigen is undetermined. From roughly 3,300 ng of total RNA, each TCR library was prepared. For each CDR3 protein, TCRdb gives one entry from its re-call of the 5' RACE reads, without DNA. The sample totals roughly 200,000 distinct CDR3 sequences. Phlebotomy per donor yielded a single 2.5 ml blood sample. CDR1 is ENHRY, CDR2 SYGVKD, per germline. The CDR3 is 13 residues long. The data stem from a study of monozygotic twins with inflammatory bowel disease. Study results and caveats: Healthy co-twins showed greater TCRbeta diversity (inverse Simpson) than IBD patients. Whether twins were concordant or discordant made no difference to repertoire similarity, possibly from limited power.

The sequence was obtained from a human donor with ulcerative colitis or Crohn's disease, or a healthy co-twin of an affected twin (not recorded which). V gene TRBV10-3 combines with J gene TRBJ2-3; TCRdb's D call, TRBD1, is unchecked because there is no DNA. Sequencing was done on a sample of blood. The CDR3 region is CAITGTSPDTQYF.